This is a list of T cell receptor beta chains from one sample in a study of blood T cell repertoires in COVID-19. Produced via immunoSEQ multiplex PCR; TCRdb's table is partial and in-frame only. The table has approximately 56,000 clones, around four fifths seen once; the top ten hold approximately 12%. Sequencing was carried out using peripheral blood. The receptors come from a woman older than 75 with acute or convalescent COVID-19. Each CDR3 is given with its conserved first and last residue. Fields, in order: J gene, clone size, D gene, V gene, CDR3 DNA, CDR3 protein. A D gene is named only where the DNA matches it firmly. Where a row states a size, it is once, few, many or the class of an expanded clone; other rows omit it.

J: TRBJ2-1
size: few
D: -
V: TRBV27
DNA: TGTGCCAGCAGTTTAGAGTACAGGGCAAGCTACAATGAGCAGTTCTTC
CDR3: CASSLEYRASYNEQFF

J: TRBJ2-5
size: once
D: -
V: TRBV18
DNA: TGTGCCAGCTCACCGGCGGCAGCTACGACGCAAGAGACCCAGTACTTC
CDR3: CASSPAAATTQETQYF

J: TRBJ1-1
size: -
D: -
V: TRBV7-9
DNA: TGTGCGGGGGGGAAAACTACTCCGAACACTGAAGCTTTCTTT
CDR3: CAGGKTTPNTEAFF

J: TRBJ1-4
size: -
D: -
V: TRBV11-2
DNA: TGTGCCAGCAGCCGTGCGGGGGAAAAACTGTTTTTT
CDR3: CASSRAGEKLFF

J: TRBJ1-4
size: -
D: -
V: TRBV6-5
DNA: TGTGCCAGCAGTACTACAGGGTATAATGAAAAACTGTTTTTT
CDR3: CASSTTGYNEKLFF

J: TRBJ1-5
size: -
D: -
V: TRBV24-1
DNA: TGTGCCACCAGTGAGGCCGATGTTCAGCGGCCCCAGCATTTT
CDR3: CATSEADVQRPQHF

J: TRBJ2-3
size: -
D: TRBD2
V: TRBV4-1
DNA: TGCGCCAGCAGCCAAGGACCAGCGGGGACGAGCACAGATACGCAGTATTTT
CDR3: CASSQGPAGTSTDTQYF

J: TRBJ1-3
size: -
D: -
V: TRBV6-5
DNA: TGTGCCAGCAGTTCAGTCGCAACGCGCGGAAGCACCATATATTTT
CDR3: CASSSVATRGSTIYF

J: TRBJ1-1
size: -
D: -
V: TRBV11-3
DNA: TGTGCCAGCAGCACAGAAGGCGGGGTTAGTGGCACTGAAGCTTTCTTT
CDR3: CASSTEGGVSGTEAFF

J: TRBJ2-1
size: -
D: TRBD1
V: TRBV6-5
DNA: TGTGCCAGCAGCCCAGGACAGGGGGCTTTCAATGAGCAGTTCTTC
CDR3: CASSPGQGAFNEQFF

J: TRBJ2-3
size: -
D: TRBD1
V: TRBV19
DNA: TGTGCCAGTAGGGTAACAGGGGCCACAGATACGCAGTATTTT
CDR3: CASRVTGATDTQYF

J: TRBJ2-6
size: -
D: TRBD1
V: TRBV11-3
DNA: TGTGCCAGCAGCTCCCGGACAGGGAGGGCCAACGTCCTGACTTTC
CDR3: CASSSRTGRANVLTF

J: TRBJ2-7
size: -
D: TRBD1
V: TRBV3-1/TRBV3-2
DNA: TGTGCCAGCAGCCAGGGGGACAGGGGAGGCTACGAGCAGTACTTC
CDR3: CASSQGDRGGYEQYF

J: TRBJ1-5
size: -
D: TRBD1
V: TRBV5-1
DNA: TGCGCCAGCAGCTTGGGTGGTTCAGGGGGCGCTGGGCAGCCCCAGCATTTT
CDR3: CASSLGGSGGAGQPQHF

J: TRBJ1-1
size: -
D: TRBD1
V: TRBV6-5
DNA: TGTGCCAGCACCCTGGACAGGGGAGACACTGAAGCTTTCTTT
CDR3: CASTLDRGDTEAFF

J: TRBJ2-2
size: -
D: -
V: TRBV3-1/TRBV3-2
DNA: TGTGCCAGCAGCCGCGCGGACGGGGAGCTGTTTTTT
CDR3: CASSRADGELFF

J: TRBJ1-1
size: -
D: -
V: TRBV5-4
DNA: TGTGCCAGCAGCTCCCTCGGAGGAGGGAACACTGAAGCTTTCTTT
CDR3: CASSSLGGGNTEAFF

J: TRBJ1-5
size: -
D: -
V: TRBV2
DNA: TGTGCCAGCAGTGTCTATAGCAATCAGCCCCAGCATTTT
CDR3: CASSVYSNQPQHF

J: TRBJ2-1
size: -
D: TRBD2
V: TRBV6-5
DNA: TGTGCCAGCAGTTACGGACTAGCGGGGGGGGAGCAGTTCTTC
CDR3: CASSYGLAGGEQFF

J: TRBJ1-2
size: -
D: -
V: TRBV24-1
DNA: TGTGCCACCAGTGATGGGACACGGAATGGCTACACCTTC
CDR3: CATSDGTRNGYTF

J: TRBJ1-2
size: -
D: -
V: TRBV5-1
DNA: TGCGCCAGCAGCTTGGCCGGAGTATATGGCTACACCTTC
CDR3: CASSLAGVYGYTF

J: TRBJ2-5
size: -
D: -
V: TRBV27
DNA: TGTGCCAGCAGTCACGGGCTGGCGGGGACCCAGTACTTC
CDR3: CASSHGLAGTQYF

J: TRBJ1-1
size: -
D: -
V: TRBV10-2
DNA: TGCGCCAGCAGGGACAGTTCCACTGAAGCTTTCTTT
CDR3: CASRDSSTEAFF

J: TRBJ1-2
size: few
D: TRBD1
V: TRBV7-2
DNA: TGTGCCAGCAGCTTAGGTACCCACAGGGGGCTCTGGGCCTATGGCTACACCTTC
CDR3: CASSLGTHRGLWAYGYTF

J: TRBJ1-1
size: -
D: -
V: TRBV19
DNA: TGTGCCAGTAGTGTCCCCGGGACATCGAATGAGGCTTTCTTT
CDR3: CASSVPGTSNEAFF

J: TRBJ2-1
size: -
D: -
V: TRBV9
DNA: TGTGCCAGCAGCGTAGCTGCTCGGGACAACTTCAATGAGCAGTTCTTC
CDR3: CASSVAARDNFNEQFF

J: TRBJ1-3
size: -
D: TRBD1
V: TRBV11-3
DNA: TGTGCCAGCAGCTTCGGGACAGCTCTACAAAGAAACACCATATATTTT
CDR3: CASSFGTALQRNTIYF

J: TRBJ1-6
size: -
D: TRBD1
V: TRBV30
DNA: TGTGCCTGGAGTCCAAAGGGGGACAGGGGTCACTTT
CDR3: CAWSPKGDRGHF

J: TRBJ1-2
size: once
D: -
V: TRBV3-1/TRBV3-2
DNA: TGTGCCAGCAGCCCCTTCCAGGATAGTGGCTACACCTTC
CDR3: CASSPFQDSGYTF